The entry below describes one TCR beta chain. The record originates from a study of radiotherapy plus CTLA-4 blockade in lung cancer. The method was immunoSEQ multiplex PCR; TCRdb's version includes in-frame clones alone and lacks a portion of them. This sample has tens of thousands of clones, with roughly 71% found just once. The CDR3 runs 14 residues. The V segment lost 1 base and the J segment 7 bases; nucleotides outside the gene matches: 6. Germline loops: CDR1 SGDLS, CDR2 YYNGEE. The sequencing here drew on peripheral blood, taken from a patient treated with radiotherapy plus ipilimumab. The receptor comes from a human donor with non-small cell lung cancer whose response to radiotherapy plus ipilimumab could not be evaluated. J is TRBJ2-7 and V is TRBV9; 9 nucleotides match TRBD2. CDR3 sequence (DNA): TGTGCCAGCAGCGTAACCGGGACTAGCAGGGAGCAGTACTTC. Protein: CASSVTGTSREQYF.